This paragraph covers one T cell receptor beta chain sequence. This clone was detected only once. Its antigen is unknown. No per-base quality is available; no much larger clone lies one base away. The sample is drawn from a study of blood T cell repertoires in COVID-19 (dated by TCRdb to 2018 to 2021). Notes on the research overall: Samples covering the acute and convalescent phases of COVID-19 were provided by collaborators in the United States, Italy and Spain. A de-identified subject ID, COVID-19 status, age in years and sex were almost always included in the sample metadata. Where available, HLA class I and class II types were obtained from metadata supplied by the sample provider rather than from assay-based typing. The dataset comprised deeply sampled blood TCRbeta repertoires from subjects exposed to, actively infected with, or recovered from COVID-19. The prospective study material was composed of cDNA or gDNA derived from T cells, B-cell-depleted T cells, or PBMCs. Samples came from the ongoing ImmuneRACE study (first 160 participants) plus 1,254 subjects from 6 global collaborators. The repertoires were released in a freely available public database intended as a resource for research on the immune response to SARS-CoV-2.

General conclusions and limits of the study: The amount of clinical and demographic metadata varied by source and participant and was provided uncurated.

The immunoSEQ Assay, a bias-controlled multiplex PCR, was used to amplify TCRbeta CDR3 regions from genomic DNA. Per the authors' processing: Nucleated cell counts per sample were estimated from amplification of reference gene primers within the assay. Sequence reads were collapsed and filtered to measure the absolute abundance of every unique TCRbeta CDR3 rearrangement. Productive Simpson clonality was computed per sample as the square root of Simpson's diversity index over productive rearrangements. TCRdb took over this immuneACCESS table, retaining in-frame rearrangements with V and J assigned. Such tables are incomplete; in checked studies, under half of the missing clones stem from an unresolved V gene, and the remainder is unexplained. For V, J and clone size, that table is used; D and trimming come from the DNA. The sample includes around 100,000 clones, with about 88% observed a single time. 2% to 2.5% of the sample comes from the top ten.

Counted from cysteine to phenylalanine, this CDR3 has 12 amino acids. The read is trimmed to its CDR3 DNA, 36 bases read in frame from base 1. V loses 5 bases of germline sequence and J loses 4 bases, and the interval between the two ends is 6 bases. CDR1 and CDR2 (MGHDK, SYGVNS) derive from the germline V gene. Collaborating institutions collected whole blood in K2EDTA tubes following their own protocols. Collaborator samples were shipped for TCRbeta analysis as frozen whole blood, isolated PBMCs, or DNA extracted from either sample type. Sequencing was done on a sample of peripheral blood. Recombination connected TRBV25-1 to TRBJ2-1; the D gene is not confidently resolved. This TCR came from a human donor in a cohort sampled during active COVID-19. The CDR3 amino acid sequence is: CASSQNYNEQFF. The nucleotide sequence is TGTGCCAGCAGTCAGAATTACAATGAGCAGTTCTTC. Reference TRBV25-1 and TRBJ2-1 proteins supply the regions before and after the CDR3; the full variable domain is: EADIYQTPRYLVIGTGKKITLECSQTMGHDKMYWYQQDPGMELHLIHYSYGVNSTEKGDLSSESTVSRIRTEHFPLTLESARPSHTSQYLCASSQNYNEQFFGPGTRLTVL.